These T cell receptor beta chains were read from a single sample in a study of blood T cell repertoires in COVID-19. Assay: immunoSEQ multiplex PCR; the TCRdb copy retains only in-frame clones and omits some. The sample contains about 190,000 clones, around 86% of which appear only once. The material sequenced was peripheral blood. These TCRs come from a man between 35 and 55 years old with acute or convalescent COVID-19. Both conserved end residues are part of each CDR3. Fields, in order: J gene, V gene, D gene, clone size, CDR3 length, CDR3 DNA, CDR3 protein. A D gene is named only where the DNA matches it firmly. Only some rows state a clone size, as once, few, many or a class for expanded clones.

j_gene: TRBJ1-4; v_gene: TRBV12-3/TRBV12-4; d_gene: .; abundance: .; len: 11; CDR3nt: TGTGCCAGCAGTGGGGGGGAAAAACTGTTTTTT; CDR3aa: CASSGGEKLFF
j_gene: TRBJ2-2; v_gene: TRBV28; d_gene: TRBD2; abundance: .; len: 15; CDR3nt: TGTGCCAGCAGTCGACTAGCGGGGACCACCGGGGAGCTGTTTTTT; CDR3aa: CASSRLAGTTGELFF
j_gene: TRBJ1-1; v_gene: TRBV6-5; d_gene: .; abundance: .; len: 14; CDR3nt: TGTGCCAGCACCGAACAGCGGGGCGGGACTGAAGCTTTCTTT; CDR3aa: CASTEQRGGTEAFF
j_gene: TRBJ1-2; v_gene: TRBV5-8; d_gene: TRBD1; abundance: .; len: 17; CDR3nt: TGTGCCAGCAGCCCGGGGACAGGGTGGCTCGGAACCTATGGCTACACCTTC; CDR3aa: CASSPGTGWLGTYGYTF
j_gene: TRBJ1-4; v_gene: TRBV29-1; d_gene: .; abundance: .; len: 15; CDR3nt: TGCAGCGTTGGTGGGGTTAGGGGATGGAATGAAAAACTGTTTTTT; CDR3aa: CSVGGVRGWNEKLFF
j_gene: TRBJ1-6; v_gene: TRBV7-9; d_gene: .; abundance: few; len: 13; CDR3nt: TGTGCCAGCAGCTCCAGTGGTGGCTCACCCCTCCACTTT; CDR3aa: CASSSSGGSPLHF
j_gene: TRBJ1-5; v_gene: TRBV2; d_gene: TRBD1; abundance: .; len: 15; CDR3nt: TGTGCCAGCAGCAGCGACAGGGGAAGCAATCAGCCCCAGCATTTT; CDR3aa: CASSSDRGSNQPQHF
j_gene: TRBJ2-5; v_gene: TRBV15; d_gene: .; abundance: .; len: 14; CDR3nt: TGTGCCACCAGCAGAGAGGCGGCCCAAGAGACCCAGTACTTC; CDR3aa: CATSREAAQETQYF
j_gene: TRBJ2-7; v_gene: TRBV7-2; d_gene: .; abundance: .; len: 13; CDR3nt: TGTGCCAGCAGCTTAGGCCAGGTCTACGAGCAGTACTTC; CDR3aa: CASSLGQVYEQYF
j_gene: TRBJ1-3; v_gene: TRBV10-3; d_gene: TRBD1; abundance: .; len: 16; CDR3nt: TGTGCCATCAGTGTCGGGGACAGGGGGCGAGGAAACACCATATATTTT; CDR3aa: CAISVGDRGRGNTIYF
j_gene: TRBJ2-6; v_gene: TRBV5-1; d_gene: TRBD1; abundance: .; len: 17; CDR3nt: TGCGCCAGCAGCCCCGACAGGGGGCGTACCGGGGCCAACGTCCTGACTTTC; CDR3aa: CASSPDRGRTGANVLTF
j_gene: TRBJ1-2; v_gene: TRBV5-1; d_gene: TRBD1; abundance: .; len: 14; CDR3nt: TGCGCCAGCAGCCCCGGGACAGGGGGTTACGGCTACACCTTC; CDR3aa: CASSPGTGGYGYTF
j_gene: TRBJ1-5; v_gene: TRBV5-1; d_gene: .; abundance: .; len: 15; CDR3nt: TGCGCCAGCAGCTTGACAGGGACTAGCAATCAGCCCCAGCATTTT; CDR3aa: CASSLTGTSNQPQHF
j_gene: TRBJ2-3; v_gene: TRBV6-5; d_gene: TRBD1; abundance: .; len: 15; CDR3nt: TGTGCCAGCAGCCCCCTCGGACAGGGAATAGATACGCAGTATTTT; CDR3aa: CASSPLGQGIDTQYF
j_gene: TRBJ2-5; v_gene: TRBV18; d_gene: TRBD2; abundance: .; len: 16; CDR3nt: TGTGCCAGCTCACCACGGACTAGCGGGGCGGGAGAGACCCAGTACTTC; CDR3aa: CASSPRTSGAGETQYF
j_gene: TRBJ1-4; v_gene: TRBV3-1/TRBV3-2; d_gene: .; abundance: .; len: 17; CDR3nt: TGTGCCAGCAGCCCCTCCGGGACTTTTGGGACTAATGAAAAACTGTTTTTT; CDR3aa: CASSPSGTFGTNEKLFF
j_gene: TRBJ2-7; v_gene: TRBV12-5; d_gene: TRBD1; abundance: .; len: 16; CDR3nt: TGTGCTAGTGGTTTGGTGGACAGGTCGAGCTCCTACGAGCAGTACTTC; CDR3aa: CASGLVDRSSSYEQYF
j_gene: TRBJ2-1; v_gene: TRBV6-1; d_gene: TRBD2; abundance: .; len: 17; CDR3nt: TGTGCCAGCAGTGAAGTCCGGCTAGCGGGGGGATCAAATGAGCAGTTCTTC; CDR3aa: CASSEVRLAGGSNEQFF
j_gene: TRBJ1-1; v_gene: TRBV6-5; d_gene: TRBD1; abundance: .; len: 15; CDR3nt: TGTGCCAGCAGATTGGACAGGGGCATGAACACTGAAGCTTTCTTT; CDR3aa: CASRLDRGMNTEAFF
j_gene: TRBJ1-1; v_gene: TRBV5-5; d_gene: .; abundance: .; len: 14; CDR3nt: TGTGGTGTTTTCCCGAATTTTCACAGCACTGAAGCTTTCTTT; CDR3aa: CGVFPNFHSTEAFF
j_gene: TRBJ1-5; v_gene: TRBV19; d_gene: TRBD1; abundance: .; len: 16; CDR3nt: TGTGCCAGTAGTCGGACAGGCTGGAGAGACAATCAGCCCCAGCATTTT; CDR3aa: CASSRTGWRDNQPQHF
j_gene: TRBJ1-6; v_gene: TRBV5-4; d_gene: TRBD1; abundance: .; len: 20; CDR3nt: TGTGCCAGCAGCTTCCAACGTCCCGGGACAGGGGGACGAGGGGTTTCACCCCTCCACTTT; CDR3aa: CASSFQRPGTGGRGVSPLHF
j_gene: TRBJ1-1; v_gene: TRBV27; d_gene: .; abundance: few; len: 14; CDR3nt: TGTGCCAGCAGTTTAGGCCCCCCCTCGACGAGGGCTTTCTTT; CDR3aa: CASSLGPPSTRAFF
j_gene: TRBJ2-2; v_gene: TRBV5-1; d_gene: TRBD2; abundance: .; len: 16; CDR3nt: TGCGCCAGCAGCCCTCCCCTAGCGGTGGTTTCCGGGGAGCTGTTTTTT; CDR3aa: CASSPPLAVVSGELFF
j_gene: TRBJ2-2; v_gene: TRBV15; d_gene: .; abundance: .; len: 16; CDR3nt: TGTGCCACCAGCGATCGAGCGGATACCAACACCGGGGAGCTGTTTTTT; CDR3aa: CATSDRADTNTGELFF
j_gene: TRBJ1-5; v_gene: TRBV6-5; d_gene: .; abundance: .; len: 15; CDR3nt: TGTGCCAGCAGTCCGACCGATAGCATCAATCAGCCCCAGCATTTT; CDR3aa: CASSPTDSINQPQHF
j_gene: TRBJ1-2; v_gene: TRBV20-1; d_gene: TRBD1; abundance: .; len: 14; CDR3nt: TGCAGTGCTAGTGGGGGACAGGGGAACTATGGCTACACCTTC; CDR3aa: CSASGGQGNYGYTF
j_gene: TRBJ2-5; v_gene: TRBV9; d_gene: TRBD2; abundance: once; len: 18; CDR3nt: TGTGCCAGCAGCGTACGCGGAAGTGCGGGGGGGCTTCAAGAGACCCAGTACTTC; CDR3aa: CASSVRGSAGGLQETQYF
j_gene: TRBJ2-3; v_gene: TRBV5-6; d_gene: .; abundance: .; len: 14; CDR3nt: TGTGCCAGCAGCCTGGGACTTAGCACAGATACGCAGTATTTT; CDR3aa: CASSLGLSTDTQYF
j_gene: TRBJ2-7; v_gene: TRBV7-6; d_gene: TRBD1; abundance: few; len: 15; CDR3nt: TGTGCCAGCAGCCGTTCGGCGACAGGGTCCTACGAGCAGTACTTC; CDR3aa: CASSRSATGSYEQYF
j_gene: TRBJ1-4; v_gene: TRBV11-2; d_gene: .; abundance: .; len: 14; CDR3nt: TGTGCCAGCAGCCGGACACCAACTAATGAAAAACTGTTTTTT; CDR3aa: CASSRTPTNEKLFF
j_gene: TRBJ1-1; v_gene: TRBV5-1; d_gene: .; abundance: once; len: 15; CDR3nt: TGCGCCAGCAGCTCCGCAGGGATGATGGGCACTGAAGCTTTCTTT; CDR3aa: CASSSAGMMGTEAFF
j_gene: TRBJ1-2; v_gene: TRBV7-2; d_gene: .; abundance: once; len: 14; CDR3nt: TGTGCCAGCAGCTTAGCGCGGGGGAGTGGGGGCTACACCTTC; CDR3aa: CASSLARGSGGYTF
j_gene: TRBJ1-1; v_gene: TRBV5-1; d_gene: TRBD1; abundance: .; len: 14; CDR3nt: TGCGCCAGCAGCTCCGACAGGGGGCAGACTGAAGCTTTCTTT; CDR3aa: CASSSDRGQTEAFF
j_gene: TRBJ1-4; v_gene: TRBV2; d_gene: TRBD1; abundance: .; len: 13; CDR3nt: TGTGCCAGCAGCGATGGTCGACAGGGTAAACTGTTTTTT; CDR3aa: CASSDGRQGKLFF
j_gene: TRBJ2-7; v_gene: TRBV6-2/TRBV6-3; d_gene: TRBD1; abundance: .; len: 14; CDR3nt: TGTGCCAGCAGCTTCGGGACAGGGATCAACGAGCAGTACTTC; CDR3aa: CASSFGTGINEQYF
j_gene: TRBJ2-7; v_gene: TRBV7-2; d_gene: TRBD2; abundance: .; len: 14; CDR3nt: TGTGCCAGCAGACGCGGGGGGGCAATTACTGAGCAGTACTTC; CDR3aa: CASRRGGAITEQYF
j_gene: TRBJ2-3; v_gene: TRBV2; d_gene: .; abundance: .; len: 13; CDR3nt: TGTGCCAGCAGACCCAGACTGACAGATACGCAGTATTTT; CDR3aa: CASRPRLTDTQYF
j_gene: TRBJ1-5; v_gene: TRBV7-9; d_gene: TRBD1; abundance: .; len: 14; CDR3nt: TGTGCCAGCAGCGCCGGGACAGGGGGCCAGCCCCAGCATTTT; CDR3aa: CASSAGTGGQPQHF
j_gene: TRBJ2-5; v_gene: TRBV5-4; d_gene: TRBD2; abundance: .; len: 16; CDR3nt: TGTGCCAGCAGCTTGGGGACTAGCAACCTCCAAGAGACCCAGTACTTC; CDR3aa: CASSLGTSNLQETQYF
j_gene: TRBJ2-1; v_gene: TRBV18; d_gene: TRBD2; abundance: .; len: 14; CDR3nt: TGTGCCAGCTCACCTCTAGCGGGGTCGAATGAGCAGTTCTTC; CDR3aa: CASSPLAGSNEQFF
j_gene: TRBJ2-7; v_gene: TRBV28; d_gene: TRBD1; abundance: .; len: 13; CDR3nt: TGTGCCACCCACCTCCGACAGGGCTACGAGCAGTACTTC; CDR3aa: CATHLRQGYEQYF